These T cell receptor beta chains were read from a single sample in a study of CD8 T cells in Susac syndrome. MiXCR, applied by TCRdb to the immunoSEQ multiplex PCR reads, yields one record per CDR3 protein. The sample lists 100,000 to 150,000 distinct CDR3 sequences; roughly 95% were seen once. The source material was CD4+ T cells from PBMCs. These receptors all come from a human donor in good health. The conserved cysteine and the conserved F or W are not part of the CDR3 here. Fields, in order: J gene, V gene, CDR3 protein.

j_gene: TRBJ2-5; v_gene: TRBV5-6; CDR3aa: ASSLGEETQY
j_gene: TRBJ1-4; v_gene: TRBV5-1; CDR3aa: ASSLASGHANEKLF
j_gene: TRBJ1-3; v_gene: TRBV28; CDR3aa: ASSPSPDTIY
j_gene: TRBJ2-3; v_gene: TRBV6-6; CDR3aa: ASSFRDSGDTQY
j_gene: TRBJ2-1; v_gene: TRBV29-1; CDR3aa: SGAAYNEQF
j_gene: TRBJ1-5; v_gene: TRBV15; CDR3aa: ATSRDPGGNQPQH
j_gene: TRBJ2-5; v_gene: TRBV27; CDR3aa: ATGTQGVQTQY
j_gene: TRBJ1-3; v_gene: TRBV2; CDR3aa: ASILTAGNTIY
j_gene: TRBJ2-5; v_gene: TRBV12-3/TRBV12-4; CDR3aa: ASSLFGWQQQETQY
j_gene: TRBJ2-7; v_gene: TRBV18; CDR3aa: ASSPSDVGEQY
j_gene: TRBJ2-1; v_gene: TRBV3-1; CDR3aa: ASSPQNWGKNEQF
j_gene: TRBJ1-1; v_gene: TRBV4-1; CDR3aa: ASSQRGNRGLEAF
j_gene: TRBJ2-4; v_gene: TRBV7-9; CDR3aa: ASSRPEGGGSIQY
j_gene: TRBJ2-1; v_gene: TRBV6-5; CDR3aa: ASTDSGTKQF
j_gene: TRBJ2-7; v_gene: TRBV27; CDR3aa: ASRPGLAGTELYEQY
j_gene: TRBJ2-7; v_gene: TRBV7-2; CDR3aa: ASSATPSAYEQY
j_gene: TRBJ1-1; v_gene: TRBV5-6; CDR3aa: ASSLAGGRGTEAF
j_gene: TRBJ2-7; v_gene: TRBV5-6; CDR3aa: ASSLAHALEQY
j_gene: TRBJ1-1; v_gene: TRBV18; CDR3aa: ASSPRGEAEAF
j_gene: TRBJ2-7; v_gene: TRBV4-1; CDR3aa: ASSQDRGWGATYEQY
j_gene: TRBJ1-4; v_gene: TRBV3-1; CDR3aa: ASSPDPARNEKLF
j_gene: TRBJ1-2; v_gene: TRBV25-1; CDR3aa: ASRKDADGYT
j_gene: TRBJ2-3; v_gene: TRBV7-2; CDR3aa: ASSPAPGGDTQY
j_gene: TRBJ2-7; v_gene: TRBV4-1; CDR3aa: ASSQGDGGGYEQY
j_gene: TRBJ2-1; v_gene: TRBV6-5; CDR3aa: ASSSTLGREQF
j_gene: TRBJ1-1; v_gene: TRBV29-1; CDR3aa: SVRTGRMNTEAF
j_gene: TRBJ1-5; v_gene: TRBV3-1; CDR3aa: ASSDAGGSLPQH
j_gene: TRBJ1-3; v_gene: TRBV3-1; CDR3aa: ASSREGPNTIY
j_gene: TRBJ2-1; v_gene: TRBV3-1; CDR3aa: ASSYGTSGNEQF
j_gene: TRBJ1-4; v_gene: TRBV12-3/TRBV12-4; CDR3aa: ASSGGLGSTNEKLF
j_gene: TRBJ2-6; v_gene: TRBV29-1; CDR3aa: SVGDGSSGANVLT
j_gene: TRBJ2-7; v_gene: TRBV30; CDR3aa: AWDRSYEQY
j_gene: TRBJ2-4; v_gene: TRBV27; CDR3aa: ASSRSDQMIAKNIQY
j_gene: TRBJ1-2; v_gene: TRBV29-1; CDR3aa: SVDDRGRGYT
j_gene: TRBJ2-7; v_gene: TRBV7-2; CDR3aa: ASSQGRSGY
j_gene: TRBJ2-1; v_gene: TRBV3-1; CDR3aa: ASSWGQGDHNEQF
j_gene: TRBJ2-1; v_gene: TRBV12-3/TRBV12-4; CDR3aa: ASTMTGYNEQF
j_gene: TRBJ1-2; v_gene: TRBV6-5; CDR3aa: ASSYGTGGSGYT
j_gene: TRBJ2-3; v_gene: TRBV27; CDR3aa: ASSLTGLYTQY
j_gene: TRBJ2-1; v_gene: TRBV24-1; CDR3aa: ATKLAGGPDEQF
j_gene: TRBJ1-3; v_gene: TRBV5-4; CDR3aa: ASSLAGANSGNTIY
j_gene: TRBJ1-1; v_gene: TRBV6-5; CDR3aa: ASSLTGRAF